This T cell receptor beta chain comes out of a study of shared clonotypes between healthy human individuals. The wider study: Each donor had three CD4 naive, three CD4 memory, two CD8 naive and one CD8 memory plate.

The ends were cut back, 2 bases at V and 7 bases at J, with 18 bases in the middle. From germline, CDR1 is KGHSY and CDR2 FQNENV. The CDR3 is 16 residues long. The repertoire was sequenced with immunoSEQ multiplex PCR; TCRdb's copy has only in-frame clones and lacks some. The table shows about 2.2 million clones, with roughly 95% occurring only once. As defined, naive CD8 cells were CD45RO-negative and positively selected for CCR7, with terminally differentiated effector memory CD45RA+ cells excluded. Donation came from healthy HIV-negative adults that had no recent acute infections or vaccinations. Sequenced material: naive CD8+ T cells from PBMCs. The TCR sequence derives from a man in his late teens or twenties in good health. Some clones in this sample may be carry-over from other donors' samples. The chain uses TRBV16 and TRBJ1-5; D ambiguous. The CDR3 loop is CASSQGRRAAQQPQHF. The CDR3 DNA is TGTGCCAGCAGCCAAGGTCGGAGGGCGGCACAGCAGCCCCAGCATTTT.